This TCR beta chain emerged from a study of identifying expanded T cells in peripheral blood. TCRdb's table, derived via immunoSEQ multiplex PCR, lists solely in-frame clones and lacks some. The data contain about 100,000 clones, around 88% of them seen just once; the ten biggest clones take up roughly 17%. Overall study results and limits: Two-week clone count variance significantly increased as total template count grew.

Collection occurred without any documented infections or immune events in donors. CDR3 size: 12 residues. Per germline, CDR1 MNHEY and CDR2 SVGAGI. Trimming cost V 2 bases and J 6 bases; bases outside gene matches: 1. Details on this clone: Its antigen is currently unknown. Other DNA sequences from this sample encode an identical CDR3 as well.

The sequencing sample was made of blood. The V and J genes are TRBV6-5 and TRBJ2-7, with 7 bases that match TRBD2. The clonotype originates from a person aged 18 to 75 in good health. The chain's CDR3 is CASSYPGGEQYF. The CDR3 DNA sequence: TGTGCCAGCAGTTACCCGGGGGGCGAGCAGTACTTC.